These T cell receptor beta chains were read from a single sample in a study of metastatic and nonmetastatic thyroid tumors. TCRdb redid the clone calls on the PCR reads using MiXCR. The sample has roughly 72,000 clones; more than 15% are singletons. The sequenced sample consisted of blood. The receptors were gathered from a female donor with papillary thyroid cancer or a benign thyroid nodule (not recorded which). Some clones in this sample may be carry-over from other donors' samples. Each CDR3 is given with its conserved first and last residue. The D gene is left open where the match is weak. Size values are once, few and many counts, or a class for expanded clones, and some rows have none.

length	size	D	V	J	CDR3
13	many	NA	TRBV7-2	TRBJ2-3	CASSLDPVDPQYF
16	NA	NA	TRBV15	TRBJ1-5	CATSHLGRDSNQPQHF
13	NA	NA	TRBV20-1	TRBJ2-1	CSARDPRVIEQFF
16	many	TRBD2	TRBV9	TRBJ2-5	CASSVGGLAGRETQYF
16	few	TRBD1	TRBV10-3	TRBJ2-7	CAISDPDRKGRYEQYF
16	many	TRBD2	TRBV9	TRBJ2-1	CASSVVSSGSYNEQFF
14	NA	TRBD1	TRBV3-1	TRBJ2-7	CASSQFTGAYEQYF
16	NA	NA	TRBV30	TRBJ1-5	CAWSNLKRDQRQPQHF
13	many	NA	TRBV3-1	TRBJ2-1	CASSQEWGGEQFF
11	NA	NA	TRBV30	TRBJ1-1	CAWTGALGAFF
12	few	NA	TRBV12-3/TRBV12-4	TRBJ2-7	CAITCTSYEQYF
16	NA	NA	TRBV2	TRBJ2-6	CASSAGRHSGANVLTF
16	many	TRBD2	TRBV24-1	TRBJ2-1	CATSDAVLAGSNEQFF
12	NA	NA	TRBV20-1	TRBJ2-7	CSATGGTGEQYF
13	many	NA	TRBV20-1	TRBJ2-1	CSARRQVINEQFF
15	many	NA	TRBV7-2	TRBJ2-1	CASSIGPDPYNEQFF
14	NA	NA	TRBV19	TRBJ1-5	CASSPRPSNQPQHF
16	few	TRBD1	TRBV18	TRBJ2-2	CASSPWTGRNTGELFF
11	many	NA	TRBV20-1	TRBJ2-7	CSARGDFEQYF
15	few	TRBD1	TRBV27	TRBJ2-1	CASSGQGSPYNEQFF
13	few	NA	TRBV27	TRBJ1-1	CASARGGAYEAFF
15	NA	NA	TRBV18	TRBJ2-2	CASSQGGQNTGELFF
15	few	TRBD2	TRBV27	TRBJ2-1	CASSFFGRAGNEQFF
15	few	NA	TRBV12-3/TRBV12-4	TRBJ2-1	CASSISGISYNEQFF